Each of the 18 T cell receptor beta chains below was sequenced from the same sample in a study of PD-1 blockade in mismatch repair-deficient tumors. Antigen specificity for these receptors is unknown. The method was immunoSEQ multiplex PCR; TCRdb's version includes in-frame clones alone and lacks a portion of them. The table includes around 14,000 clones, approximately 84% detected once. Described time point: roughly eleven-day in vitro stimulation with candidate neoantigen peptide 5. The sample was cells cultured in vitro, taken from a patient treated with pembrolizumab. The source is an adult with mismatch repair-deficient cancer.

The V gene is TRBV12-5, the J gene TRBJ2-7; 7 nucleotides agree with TRBD2. J was trimmed by 5 bases and V by 1 base; bases with no gene match: 5. This CDR3 is built from 14 residues. The germline CDR1 and CDR2 sequences are LGHNT and FRNRAP. DNA of the CDR3: TGTGCTAGTGGTTTGGGGATCCTAGCGGACGAGCAGTACTTC. This encodes CASGLGILADEQYF.

The chain recombines TRBV18 with TRBJ1-1; D is uncertain. CDR1 is KGHSH, CDR2 LQKENI, per germline. Trimming cost V 4 bases and J 1 base, with 7 bases left between them. The CDR3 loop spans 13 amino acids. This chain's CDR3 is CASSRAANTEAFF. DNA for the CDR3: TGTGCCAGCTCACGTGCCGCGAACACTGAAGCTTTCTTT.

CDR3 sequence (DNA): TGTGCCAGCAGCCGGGACGCATACCCCTATCAGCCCCAGCATTTT. The encoded protein is CASSRDAYPYQPQHF. The V call is TRBV7-2, the J call TRBJ1-5, with D tentatively TRBD1 (5 bases). V lost 5 bases and J 5 bases, leaving 16 bases between the germline ends. This CDR3 is built from 15 residues. Germline CDR1 is SGHTA and CDR2 is FQGNSA. The whole variable domain, remainder taken from reference TRBV7-2 and TRBJ1-5, is GAGVSQSPSNKVTEKGKDVELRCDPISGHTALYWYRQSLGQGLEFLIYFQGNSAPDKSGLPSDRFSAERTGGSVSTLTIQRTQQEDSAVYLCASSRDAYPYQPQHFGDGTRLSIL.

This clone was recorded once. This chain uses TRBV10-2 with TRBJ1-6; no clear D gene. The CDR3 is made up of 16 amino acids. The germline V and J ends were trimmed by 3 bases and 0 bases, with 9 bases remaining between them. The V gene's germline CDR1 is WSHSY and CDR2 SAAADI. The CDR3, as DNA: TGCGCCAGCAGTGATCCCCGACGCTCCTATAATTCACCCCTCCACTTT. This encodes CASSDPRRSYNSPLHF.

A few counts support this clone. J is TRBJ2-7 and V is TRBV5-6, with 8 positions matching TRBD1. The germline V gene encodes CDR1 SGHDT and CDR2 YYEEEE. V dropped 0 bases and J dropped 12; count of bases not matched to a gene: 17. This CDR3 comprises 16 residues. The CDR3 nucleotides read TGTGCCAGCAGCTTGGACGCGGGGCAGGGGGCCGACCTAAGGTACTTC. This sequence encodes CASSLDAGQGADLRYF.

This sequence joins TRBV28 and TRBJ1-3; 9 bases are a match to TRBD1. CDR1 MDHEN and CDR2 SYDVKM come from the germline V gene. After removal of 5 bases from V and 2 bases from J, the junction contained 4 bases not matched to a gene. The CDR3 runs to 15 residues. This CDR3 is CASSQRQGAGNTIYF. In DNA form, the CDR3 reads TGTGCCAGCAGTCAGAGACAGGGGGCTGGAAACACCATATATTTT. Full variable domain (outside the CDR3, taken from reference TRBV28 and TRBJ1-3): DVKVTQSSRYLVKRTGEKVFLECVQDMDHENMFWYRQDPGLGLRLIYFSYDVKMKEKGDIPEGYSVSREKKERFSLILESASTNQTSMYLCASSQRQGAGNTIYFGEGSWLTVV.

The chain is built from TRBV5-1 and TRBJ2-3; 15 bases align to TRBD2. With 7 bases clipped from V and 5 bases from J, the junction kept 5 bases outside the gene matches. The CDR3 is 15 amino acids. Germline V gene data show CDR1 as SGHRS and CDR2 as YFSETQ. CDR3 DNA sequence: TGCGCCAGCTGGGGACTAGCGGGAGGACTAGATACGCAGTATTTT. Its protein is CASWGLAGGLDTQYF.

The chain couples TRBV28 to TRBJ2-3; 11 bases fit TRBD2. V shed 1 base and J 4 bases; nucleotides not matched to a gene: 10. Per germline, CDR1 MDHEN and CDR2 SYDVKM. The CDR3 is 18 amino acids. CDR3 sequence reads: CASSLYLAGGTGADTQYF. CDR3 in DNA: TGTGCCAGCAGTTTATACCTAGCGGGAGGTACGGGCGCAGATACGCAGTATTTT.

This chain uses TRBV28 with TRBJ2-3; 7 nucleotides align to TRBD2. The CDR3 has 16 amino acids. The trim removed 8 bases at V and 2 bases at J, leaving 13 bases unmatched. Germline CDR1 is MDHEN and CDR2 is SYDVKM. This CDR3 is CASLGALGGNTDTQYF. CDR3 coding DNA: TGTGCCAGCCTCGGGGCCCTCGGGGGGAACACAGATACGCAGTATTTT.

V and J are TRBV11-3 and TRBJ2-1, with 9 bases that match TRBD2. The germline V gene has CDR1 SGHNT and CDR2 YENEEA. This CDR3 comprises 15 residues. The trim removed 3 bases at V and 7 bases at J, leaving 7 bases unmatched. The CDR3 loop is CASSFLTSGRNEQFF. CDR3 bases: TGTGCCAGCAGCTTCCTGACCAGCGGGAGGAATGAGCAGTTCTTC.

This chain connects TRBV28 to TRBJ1-2; D remains unclear. From germline, CDR1 is MDHEN and CDR2 SYDVKM. The V and J ends lost 6 bases and 1 base respectively, with 9 bases between them. The CDR3 covers 13 residues. The CDR3 sequence: CASSQRGNYGYTF. The CDR3 region has the DNA TGTGCCAGCAGCCAGCGGGGTAACTATGGCTACACCTTC.

The chain employs TRBV9 and TRBJ2-1, with 7 bases that match TRBD2. The trim removed 3 bases at V and 5 bases at J, leaving 8 bases unmatched. Germline values: CDR1 SGDLS, CDR2 YYNGEE. This CDR3 is built from 15 residues. The CDR3 sequence: CASSEGGNSDNEQFF. The CDR3 bases are TGTGCCAGCAGCGAGGGAGGGAATTCAGACAATGAGCAGTTCTTC.

V and J are TRBV20-1 and TRBJ1-2; D call uncertain. This CDR3 has 11 residues. V lost 3 bases and J 12 bases, leaving 14 bases between the germline ends. CDR1 is DFQATT, CDR2 SNEGSKA, per germline (reference sequence). Here the CDR3 DNA reads TGCAGTGCTAGCCCGGTGTTCGGCCACACCTTC. It translates to CSASPVFGHTF.

This chain connects TRBV5-5 to TRBJ2-7; the D gene is possibly TRBD2 (6 bases). Germline values: CDR1 SGHKS, CDR2 YYEKEE (reference sequence). Trimming left V 4 bases short and J 0 bases short, with 14 bases between. The CDR3 has 15 residues. CDR3 loop: CASSPIHGGSYEQYF. The CDR3 DNA follows: TGTGCCAGCAGCCCGATACACGGGGGCTCCTACGAGCAGTACTTC. Together with reference TRBV5-5 and TRBJ2-7, the CDR3 gives the full variable domain: DAGVTQSPTHLIKTRGQQVTLRCSPISGHKSVSWYQQVLGQGPQFIFQYYEKEERGRGNFPDRFSARQFPNYSSELNVNALLLGDSALYLCASSPIHGGSYEQYFGPGTRLTVT.

V usage is TRBV6-7 and J usage is TRBJ1-2, with D hard to call. TRBV6-7 is classed as an ORF, of uncertain function. The CDR3 runs to 14 residues. The V and J ends lost 2 bases and 5 bases respectively, with 12 bases between them. In DNA, the CDR3 is TGTGCCAGCAGTTACGAACGGGAGGGTTATGGCTACACCTTC. Amino acid sequence: CASSYEREGYGYTF.

CDR3 DNA: TGCGCCAGCAGTCAATTGGACGTAATCTCCTACAATGAGCAGTTCTTC. This translates into CASSQLDVISYNEQFF. This chain connects TRBV4-1 to TRBJ2-1, with no clear D. This CDR3 comprises 16 residues. Trimming removed 6 bases at V and 0 bases at J, with 15 bases between. The germline V gene encodes CDR1 MGHRA and CDR2 YSYEKL.

This sequence joins TRBV28 and TRBJ2-7, with 8 bases fitting TRBD1. CDR3 size: 15 residues. The junction had 7 bases not matched to a gene; V was cut back by 5 bases and J by 1 base. Germline V gene lookup returns CDR1 MDHEN and CDR2 SYDVKM. CDR3 coding DNA: TGTGCCAGCAGTGGTTCCGGGACAGGTTCCTACGAGCAGTACTTC. It is translated as CASSGSGTGSYEQYF.

The chain employs TRBV7-8 and TRBJ2-7; D is undetermined. The germline gives CDR1 SGHVS, CDR2 FQNEAQ. The ends were cut back, 2 bases at V and 3 bases at J, with 8 bases in the middle. CDR3 size: 13 residues. DNA for the CDR3: TGTGCCAGCAGCTTACCCGGCGACTACGAGCAGTACTTC. This sequence encodes CASSLPGDYEQYF.